The clone carrying this T cell receptor beta chain was observed a handful of times. This sample is drawn from a study of human T cells and chemical hapten exposure. TCRdb used MiXCR to reprocess the RACE reads, holding one entry per CDR3 protein. The sample lists under 200,000 distinct CDR3 sequences; 28% were seen once. Time point meaning: patch test 3, about 24 weeks after DPC sensitization. Stated treatment: therapeutic diphenylcyclopropenone sensitization with weekly scalp DPC. V gave up 5 bases and J gave up 8 bases, with 19 bases separating them. The germline gives CDR1 SEHNR, CDR2 FQNEAQ (reference sequence). The CDR3 loop spans 15 amino acids.

The material sequenced was whole blood, taken in connection with sensitization to the hapten diphenylcyclopropenone (DPC). The J gene is TRBJ2-1, the V gene TRBV7-9; the D call may be TRBD1 or TRBD2 (5 bases each). This TCR came from a woman aged 18-30 years with alopecia areata. Some clones in this sample may be carry-over from other donors' samples. The CDR3, as DNA: TGTGCCAGCAGCCCCGAGGGACCCCGGCTCGATGAGCAGTTCTTC. This gives the protein CASSPEGPRLDEQFF.